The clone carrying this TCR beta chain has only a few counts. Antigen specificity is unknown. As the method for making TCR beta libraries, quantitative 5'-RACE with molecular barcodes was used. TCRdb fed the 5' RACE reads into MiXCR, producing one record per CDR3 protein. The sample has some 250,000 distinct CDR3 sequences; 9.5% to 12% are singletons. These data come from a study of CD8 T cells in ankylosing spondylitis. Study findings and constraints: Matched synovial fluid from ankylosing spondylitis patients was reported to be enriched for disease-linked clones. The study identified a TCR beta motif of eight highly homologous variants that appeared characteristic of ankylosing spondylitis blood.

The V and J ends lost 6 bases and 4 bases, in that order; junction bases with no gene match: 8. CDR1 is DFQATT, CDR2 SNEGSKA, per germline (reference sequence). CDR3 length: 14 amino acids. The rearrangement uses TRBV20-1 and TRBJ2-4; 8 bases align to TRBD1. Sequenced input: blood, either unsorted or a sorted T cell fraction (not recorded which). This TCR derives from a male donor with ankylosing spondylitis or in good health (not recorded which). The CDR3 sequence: CSADRTGNKNIQYF. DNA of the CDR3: TGCAGTGCAGATCGGACAGGGAATAAAAACATTCAGTACTTC.